This entry concerns a single TCR beta chain. This specimen belongs to a study of T cell changes during pregnancy in multiple sclerosis. Some clones are missing from TCRdb's copy, which holds only in-frame ones; the method was immunoSEQ multiplex PCR. The sample shows 79,000 or so clones, approximately 90% of them seen only once. The CDR3 consists of 14 residues. From germline, CDR1 is MNHNY and CDR2 SVGAGI (reference sequence). The ends were cut back, 2 bases at V and 1 base at J, with 8 bases in the middle. This rearrangement joins TRBV6-6 to TRBJ1-1; D gene unclear. This receptor was obtained from a female donor in good health, enrolled as a control in a pregnancy study. Sequences were derived from peripheral blood, sampled in the first trimester of pregnancy. The CDR3 spells CASSYPDTNTEAFF. The CDR3 bases are TGTGCCAGCAGTTACCCCGACACGAACACTGAAGCTTTCTTT.